These 3 T cell receptor beta chains originate from one sample sequenced in a study of CD8+CD57+ T cells in acquired aplastic anemia. It was genomic DNA that served as the template for profiling TCR beta VDJ and CDR3. TCRdb passed the reads through MiXCR, listing each CDR3 protein once. The sample consists of about 70,000 distinct CDR3 sequences, almost 55% of them appearing once. The sample taken for sequencing was sorted CD4+, CD8+, or CD8+CD57+ T cells (not recorded which) from PBMCs. The source is a human donor in good health, serving as a control.

Many counts were recorded for this clonotype. J is TRBJ2-1 and V is TRBV19, with 8 bases lining up with TRBD1. Unmatched junction bases numbered 1, after V lost 3 bases and J lost 6 bases. This CDR3 region has 13 residues. Germline V lookup: CDR1 LNHDA, CDR2 SQIVND (reference sequence). This CDR3 reads CASSIGTGNEQFF. The CDR3 nucleotides are TGTGCCAGTAGTATTGGGACAGGCAATGAGCAGTTCTTC.

This clonotype has only a few counts. The chain has TRBV2 and TRBJ1-5; 8 positions agree with TRBD1. CDR3 length: 14 residues. CDR1 and CDR2 from the germline V gene are SNHLY and FYNNEI. The trim removed 4 bases at V and 4 bases at J, leaving 3 bases unmatched. The CDR3 reads CASSVGTGNQPQHF. CDR3 nucleotides: TGTGCCAGCAGTGTAGGGACAGGTAATCAGCCCCAGCATTTT.

This clonotype was found many times. One base away lies a much larger clone, so this may be a sequencing read error. The chain has TRBV10-1 and TRBJ1-2, with TRBD1 matching 8 bases. V was clipped by 6 bases and J by 4 bases; unmatched bases: 4. This CDR3 region has 13 residues. Germline loops: CDR1 WNHNN, CDR2 SYGVQD (reference sequence). CDR3 residues: CASRTGGVYGYTF. For the CDR3, the DNA is TGCGCCAGCAGAACAGGGGGTGTCTATGGCTACACCTTC.